What follows are 11 T cell receptor beta chains derived from one specimen sequenced in a study of T-cell memory formation after mild COVID-19 (dated by TCRdb to about 2021). The library relied on 5' RACE. Reads for this sample came from an Illumina NovaSeq 6000. Through fastp at Q25 and MiXCR, TCRdb rebuilt clones from the public reads, retaining in-frame beta chains. For every CDR3 protein sequence, its rows merge into one entry that carries the most common genes and DNA. Across this sample there are 400,000 to 500,000 distinct CDR3 sequences, with about 20% seen only once. The top ten clones comprise about 8.8% of the sample. The specimen sequenced was PBMCs or a T cell subset sorted from them (not recorded which). These receptors originate from an adult woman who had mild COVID-19 (a few samples of this study predate the infection). The sample titles of this study are shuffled in the database, so cell type and time point are left out; the donor was told from shared clones.

The V call is TRBV9, the J call TRBJ2-2; the match to TRBD2 covers 7 bases. V was pared by 0 bases and J by 0 bases, with 14 bases of the junction left unmatched. The CDR3 is 20 amino acids. CDR1 is SGDLS, CDR2 YYNGEE, per germline. The CDR3 nucleotides read TGTGCCAGCAGCGTAGGAGCGGGAATTAACTCCTACTCGAACACCGGGGAGCTGTTTTTT. Protein sequence: CASSVGAGINSYSNTGELFF.

The chain couples TRBV2 to TRBJ2-3; no reliable D call. CDR3 size: 15 residues. The germline V gene has CDR1 SNHLY and CDR2 FYNNEI. V dropped 3 bases and J dropped 5 bases, with 15 bases sitting between them. DNA of the CDR3: TGTGCCAGCAGTGAGTTAGGGCAATATCAAGATACGCAGTATTTT. It yields the protein CASSELGQYQDTQYF.

This clonotype was found a few times. V is TRBV29-1 and J is TRBJ1-2; weak D call: TRBD1 (5 bases). Germline V CDR1 and CDR2: SQVTM, ANQGSEA. The length of the CDR3 is 15 residues. V was pared by 6 bases and J by 6 bases, with 23 bases between. The CDR3 spells CSVVQPGRVWHGYTF. The DNA of the CDR3 is TGCAGCGTGGTTCAGCCAGGGAGGGTTTGGCATGGCTACACCTTC.

This clonotype was observed a few times. The chain combines TRBV12-3 or TRBV12-4 with TRBJ2-7, with D possibly matching TRBD2 (5 bases). V lost 3 bases, J lost 6 bases, and 18 bases lay in between. The CDR3 totals 15 residues. The CDR3 nucleotides are TGTGCCAGCAGTTTTGGGGAGCTAATCGGGTCCGAGCAGTACTTC. It translates to CASSFGELIGSEQYF.

This clonotype turned up a few times. The chain employs TRBV4-1 and TRBJ1-2; TRBD1 is a possible D gene (5 bases). Trimming shortened V by 0 bases and J by 0 bases, and 23 bases separated the two germline ends. Germline values: CDR1 MGHRA, CDR2 YSYEKL. The CDR3 has 20 amino acids. The CDR3 sequence is CASSQDVGRTPDYSNYGYTF. The DNA for the CDR3 is TGCGCCAGCAGCCAAGATGTGGGCCGGACACCCGATTATTCTAACTATGGCTACACCTTC.

This clonotype was observed a handful of times. The genes are TRBV7-9 and TRBJ1-1; D is uncertain. The CDR3 totals 13 residues. Germline V gene lookup returns CDR1 SEHNR and CDR2 FQNEAQ (reference sequence). Trimming took 5 bases from V and 8 from J, leaving 15 bases between them. The CDR3: CASSPTLQGEAFF. The CDR3 DNA reads as TGTGCCAGCAGCCCGACTCTCCAAGGCGAAGCTTTCTTT.

This clonotype was counted between two and nine times. V and J are TRBV5-1 and TRBJ1-1; tentatively, D is TRBD1 (6 bases). CDR3 length: 16 residues. Germline values: CDR1 SGHRS, CDR2 YFSETQ. The V end was cut by 0 bases, the J end by 0 bases, with 12 bases between. CDR3 sequence: CASSLVVGQMNTEAFF. For the CDR3, the DNA is TGCGCCAGCAGCTTGGTCGTAGGACAGATGAACACTGAAGCTTTCTTT.

The CDR3 region has the DNA TGTGCCAGCAGTTTAGCTTGGCAGGGCACTGAAGCTTTCTTT. Its translation is CASSLAWQGTEAFF. The V gene is TRBV12-3 or TRBV12-4, the J gene TRBJ1-1, with D tentatively TRBD1 (5 bases). V lost 0 bases, J lost 4 bases, and 9 bases lay in between. CDR3 length equals 14 residues.

This clonotype was detected only a few times. The chain is built from TRBV4-1 and TRBJ2-2; the D gene is possibly TRBD1 (7 bases). There are 16 residues in the CDR3. Trimming left V 3 bases short and J 4 bases short, with 15 bases between. Germline values: CDR1 MGHRA, CDR2 YSYEKL. CDR3 bases: TGCGCCAGCAGCCATGCGGACAGGAGGGGCACCGGGGAGCTGTTTTTT. This gives the protein CASSHADRRGTGELFF.

This clonotype turned up a few times. The chain is built from TRBV7-9 and TRBJ2-1; 9 nucleotides agree with TRBD2. The trim removed 5 bases at V and 4 bases at J, leaving 6 bases unmatched. Germline CDR1 is SEHNR and CDR2 is FQNEAQ (reference sequence). The CDR3 loop spans 15 amino acids. CDR3 loop: CASSLASGAYNEQFF. DNA of the CDR3: TGTGCCAGCAGCCTTGCTAGCGGGGCTTACAATGAGCAGTTCTTC.

The V and J genes are TRBV7-9 and TRBJ2-6; D is unresolved. The CDR3 covers 14 residues. Trimming stripped 7 bases from V and 2 bases from J, with 9 bases between. From germline, CDR1 is SEHNR and CDR2 FQNEAQ (reference sequence). The CDR3 here is CASNKPPGANVLTF. The CDR3 nucleotides read TGTGCCAGCAACAAACCCCCTGGGGCCAACGTCCTGACTTTC.